The source of this T cell receptor beta chain is a study of T-cell reconstitution after alpha-beta-depleted transplantation in children. Many counts were recorded for this clonotype. Its antigen is as yet unknown. Notes on the study in general: Several hundred rapidly expanded clones from non-depleted graft cells reportedly supplied alpha-beta T cells about two months post-transplant.

Germline trimming cut 4 bases from V and 0 bases from J; bases unmatched to any gene: 13. The CDR3 has 20 residues. Germline V gives CDR1 LGHNA, CDR2 YSLEER. Preparing the TCRbeta library involved the use of unique molecular identifiers. TCRdb used MiXCR to reprocess the PCR reads, holding one entry per CDR3 protein. This sample has about 460,000 distinct CDR3 sequences; 8% to 11% occur once, and the top ten carry approximately 2%. The receptor's source is a child under 10 years old with inherited bone marrow failure, due to receive a stem cell transplant. The chain is built from TRBV4-3 and TRBJ2-6; TRBD2 matches 9 bases. This sample comprised PBMCs, obtained before TCRalphabeta/CD19-depleted stem cell transplant. For the CDR3, the DNA is TGCGCCAGCAGCCGGGGCCTAGCGGGGACGGCCATCTCTGGGGCCAACGTCCTGACTTTC. Protein sequence: CASSRGLAGTAISGANVLTF.